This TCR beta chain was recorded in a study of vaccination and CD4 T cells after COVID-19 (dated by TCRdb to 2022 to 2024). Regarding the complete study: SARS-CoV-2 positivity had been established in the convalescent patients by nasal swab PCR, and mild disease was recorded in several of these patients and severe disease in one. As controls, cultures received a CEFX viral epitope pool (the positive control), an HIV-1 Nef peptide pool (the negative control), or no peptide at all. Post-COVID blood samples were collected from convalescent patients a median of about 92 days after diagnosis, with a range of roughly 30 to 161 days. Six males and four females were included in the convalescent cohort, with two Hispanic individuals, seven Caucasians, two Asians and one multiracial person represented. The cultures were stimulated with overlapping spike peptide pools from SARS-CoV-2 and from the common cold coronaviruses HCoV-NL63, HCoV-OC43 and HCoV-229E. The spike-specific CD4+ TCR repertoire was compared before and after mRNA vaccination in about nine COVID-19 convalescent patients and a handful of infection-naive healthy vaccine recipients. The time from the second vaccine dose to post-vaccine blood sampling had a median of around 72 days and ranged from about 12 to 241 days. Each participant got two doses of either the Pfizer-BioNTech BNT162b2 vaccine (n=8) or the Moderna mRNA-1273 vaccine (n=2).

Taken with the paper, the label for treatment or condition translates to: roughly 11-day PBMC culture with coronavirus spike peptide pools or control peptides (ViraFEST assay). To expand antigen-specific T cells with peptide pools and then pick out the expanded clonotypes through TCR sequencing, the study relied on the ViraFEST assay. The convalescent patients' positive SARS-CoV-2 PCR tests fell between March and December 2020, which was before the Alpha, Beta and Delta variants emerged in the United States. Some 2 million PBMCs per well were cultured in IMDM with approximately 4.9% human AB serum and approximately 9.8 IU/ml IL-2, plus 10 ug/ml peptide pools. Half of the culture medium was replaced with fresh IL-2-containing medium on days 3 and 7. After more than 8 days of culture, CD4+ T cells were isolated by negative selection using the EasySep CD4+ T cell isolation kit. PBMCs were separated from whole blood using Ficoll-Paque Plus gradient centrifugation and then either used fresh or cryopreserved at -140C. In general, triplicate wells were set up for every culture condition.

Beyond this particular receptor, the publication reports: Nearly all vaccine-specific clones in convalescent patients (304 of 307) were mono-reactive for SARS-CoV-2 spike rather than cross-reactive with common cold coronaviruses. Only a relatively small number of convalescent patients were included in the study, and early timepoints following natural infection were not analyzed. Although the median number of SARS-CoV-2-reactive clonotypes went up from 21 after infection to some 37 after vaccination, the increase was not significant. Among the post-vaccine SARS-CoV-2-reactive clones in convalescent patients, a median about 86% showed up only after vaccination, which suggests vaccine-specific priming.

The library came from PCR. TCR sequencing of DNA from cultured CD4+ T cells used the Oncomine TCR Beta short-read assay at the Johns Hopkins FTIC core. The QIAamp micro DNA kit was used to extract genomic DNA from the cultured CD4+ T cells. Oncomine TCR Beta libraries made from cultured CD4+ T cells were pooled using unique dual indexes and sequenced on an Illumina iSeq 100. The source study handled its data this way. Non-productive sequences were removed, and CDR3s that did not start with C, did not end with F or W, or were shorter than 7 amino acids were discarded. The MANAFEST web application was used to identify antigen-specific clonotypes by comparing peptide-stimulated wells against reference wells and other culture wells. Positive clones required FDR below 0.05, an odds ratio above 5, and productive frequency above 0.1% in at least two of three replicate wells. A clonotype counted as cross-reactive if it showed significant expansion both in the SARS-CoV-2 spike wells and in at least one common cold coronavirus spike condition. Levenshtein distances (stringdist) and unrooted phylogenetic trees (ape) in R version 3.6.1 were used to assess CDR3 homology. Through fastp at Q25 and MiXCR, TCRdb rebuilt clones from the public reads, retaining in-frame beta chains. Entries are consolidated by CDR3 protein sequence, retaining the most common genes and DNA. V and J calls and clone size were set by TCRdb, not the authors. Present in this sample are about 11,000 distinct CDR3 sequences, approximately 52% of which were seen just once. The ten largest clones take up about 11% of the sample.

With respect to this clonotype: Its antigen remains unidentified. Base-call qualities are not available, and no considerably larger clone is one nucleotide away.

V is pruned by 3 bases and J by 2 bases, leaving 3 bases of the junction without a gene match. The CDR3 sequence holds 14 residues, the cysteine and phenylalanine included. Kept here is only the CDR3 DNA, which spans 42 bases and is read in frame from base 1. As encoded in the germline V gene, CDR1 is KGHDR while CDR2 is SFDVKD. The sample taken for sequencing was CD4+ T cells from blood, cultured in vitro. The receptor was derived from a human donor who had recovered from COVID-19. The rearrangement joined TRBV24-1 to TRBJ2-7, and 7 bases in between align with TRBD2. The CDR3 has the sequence CATSDPGRAYEQYF. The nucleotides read TGTGCCACCAGTGATCCAGGGAGGGCCTACGAGCAGTACTTC.